This entry lists 10 T cell receptor beta chains sequenced from one sample in a study of cytomegalovirus exposure and HLA in healthy donors. PCR primers comprised 60 Vbeta and 13 Jbeta primers. Using immunoSEQ multiplex PCR, the repertoire was profiled, and TCRdb retains in-frame clones only, with some absent. The sample consists of 150,000 to 200,000 clones, around 77% of them appearing once. Sequences were obtained from PBMCs. All receptors derive from a man between 60 and 75 years old in good health and CMV-seronegative.

This chain links TRBV6-5 with TRBJ1-4, with TRBD1 matching over 7 bases. Germline lookup yields CDR1 MNHEY and CDR2 SVGAGI. Unmatched junction bases numbered 4, after V lost 7 bases and J lost 2 bases. This CDR3 is 14 amino acids long. The CDR3 sequence is CASTTGPTNEKLFF. The CDR3 nucleotides are TGTGCCAGCACGACAGGGCCTACTAATGAAAAACTGTTTTTT.

V is TRBV5-1 and J is TRBJ1-1; D unresolved. V lost 1 base and J 2 bases, leaving 9 bases between the germline ends. The germline V gene has CDR1 SGHRS and CDR2 YFSETQ. This CDR3 spans 14 amino acids. CDR3 in amino acids: CASSLTVGNTEAFF. In DNA, the CDR3 is TGCGCCAGCAGCTTGACTGTCGGTAACACTGAAGCTTTCTTT.

The chain has TRBV7-2 and TRBJ2-7; 10 nucleotides match TRBD2. Germline CDR1 reads SGHTA; CDR2 reads FQGNSA. After removal of 3 bases from V and 0 bases from J, the junction contained 2 bases not matched to a gene. The CDR3 runs 15 residues. DNA of the CDR3: TGTGCCAGCAGCTTGGGACTAGCGTCCTCCTACGAGCAGTACTTC. Translating gives CASSLGLASSYEQYF.

The J gene is TRBJ2-7, the V gene TRBV6-6; TRBD1 matches 7 bases. Per germline, CDR1 MNHNY and CDR2 SVGAGI (reference sequence). Trimming cost V 4 bases and J 2 bases; bases outside gene matches: 2. The CDR3 extends over 13 amino acids. Here the CDR3 DNA reads TGTGCCAGCAGTTCGAGGGGGCCCTACGAGCAGTACTTC. It encodes CASSSRGPYEQYF.

In its sample, this clone was seen once. The chain links TRBV19 to TRBJ2-2; TRBD2 agrees at 15 bases. The germline V gene has CDR1 LNHDA and CDR2 SQIVND (reference sequence). Unmatched junction bases numbered 8, after V lost 6 bases and J lost 0 bases. The CDR3 runs to 19 residues. The CDR3 protein is CASSPAGTSGRPNTGELFF. The CDR3 region has the DNA TGTGCCAGTAGCCCTGCCGGGACTAGCGGGAGGCCGAACACCGGGGAGCTGTTTTTT.

V is TRBV28 and J is TRBJ2-3; maybe TRBD1 (6 bases). The CDR3 extends over 13 amino acids. Germline V gene sequence: CDR1 MDHEN, CDR2 SYDVKM. Trimming pared 5 bases from V and 1 base from J, leaving 7 bases between. This chain's CDR3 is CASSPGGTDTQYF. Here the CDR3 DNA reads TGTGCCAGCAGTCCAGGGGGCACAGATACGCAGTATTTT.

This clone was counted a single time. The chain couples TRBV4-2 to TRBJ2-1, with 10 bases that match TRBD2. Germline V gives CDR1 LGHNA, CDR2 YNFKEQ. With 0 bases clipped from V and 5 bases from J, the junction kept 4 bases outside the gene matches. The CDR3 is 16 amino acids. CDR3 protein: CASSQDPSGGNNEQFF. The CDR3 nucleotides are TGTGCCAGCAGCCAAGATCCTAGCGGGGGAAACAATGAGCAGTTCTTC.

The chain has TRBV6-5 and TRBJ1-5, with 7 bases fitting TRBD1. With 6 bases clipped from V and 0 bases from J, the junction kept 5 bases outside the gene matches. The germline V gene has CDR1 MNHEY and CDR2 SVGAGI. This CDR3 spans 15 amino acids. The CDR3 protein is CASRSDRNSNQPQHF. The CDR3 DNA reads TGTGCCAGCAGGTCGGACAGGAATAGCAATCAGCCCCAGCATTTT.

CDR3 amino acids: CAISDPSGLRYNEQFF. CDR3 in DNA: TGTGCCATCAGTGACCCTAGCGGGCTAAGATACAATGAGCAGTTCTTC. The chain uses TRBV10-3 and TRBJ2-1; 8 bases are a match to TRBD2. Germline V gives CDR1 ENHRY, CDR2 SYGVKD. V shed 3 bases and J 4 bases; nucleotides not matched to a gene: 8. There are 16 residues in the CDR3.

This chain connects TRBV27 to TRBJ1-4; 8 bases map to TRBD1. Per germline, CDR1 MNHEY and CDR2 SMNVEV (reference sequence). After removal of 2 bases from V and 6 bases from J, the junction contained 5 bases not matched to a gene. This CDR3 has 15 amino acids. This CDR3 reads CASSLEGQVYEKLFF. CDR3 nucleotide sequence: TGTGCCAGCAGTTTAGAGGGACAGGTGTATGAAAAACTGTTTTTT.